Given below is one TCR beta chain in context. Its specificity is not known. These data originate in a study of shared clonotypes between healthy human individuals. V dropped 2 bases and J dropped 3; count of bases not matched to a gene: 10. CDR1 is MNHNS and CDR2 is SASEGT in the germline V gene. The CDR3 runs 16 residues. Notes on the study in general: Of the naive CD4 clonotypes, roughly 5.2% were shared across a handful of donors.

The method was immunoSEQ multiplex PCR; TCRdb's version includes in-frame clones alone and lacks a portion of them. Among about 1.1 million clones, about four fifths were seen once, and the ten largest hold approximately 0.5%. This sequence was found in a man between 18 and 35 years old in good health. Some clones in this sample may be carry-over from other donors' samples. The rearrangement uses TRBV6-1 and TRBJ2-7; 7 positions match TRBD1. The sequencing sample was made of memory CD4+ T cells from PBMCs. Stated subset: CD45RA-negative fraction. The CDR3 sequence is CASSESGQVGFYEQYF. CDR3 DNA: TGTGCCAGCAGTGAATCCGGACAGGTGGGGTTCTACGAGCAGTACTTC.